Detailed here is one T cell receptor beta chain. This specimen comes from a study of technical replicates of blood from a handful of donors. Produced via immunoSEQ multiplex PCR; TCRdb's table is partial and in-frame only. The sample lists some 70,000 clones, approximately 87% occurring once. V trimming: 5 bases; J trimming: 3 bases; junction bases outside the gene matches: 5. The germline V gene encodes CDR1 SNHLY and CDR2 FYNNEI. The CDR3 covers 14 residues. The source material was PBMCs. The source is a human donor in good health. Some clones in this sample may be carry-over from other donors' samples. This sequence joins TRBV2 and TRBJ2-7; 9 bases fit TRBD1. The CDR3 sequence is CASSPRTGVYEQYF. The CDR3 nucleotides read TGTGCCAGCAGTCCACGGACAGGGGTCTACGAGCAGTACTTC.